Each of the 10 T cell receptor beta chains below was sequenced from the same sample in a study of glioma-infiltrating T cells (dated by TCRdb to about 2016). Data came from an Illumina MiSeq. TCR alpha and beta CDR3 regions were amplified with the iRepertoire nested amplicon-rescue multiplex PCR (arm-PCR) platform from RNA. TCRdb trimmed the raw reads at Q25, called clones with MiXCR and kept productive beta chains. Each CDR3 protein gets just one entry, which takes the most common genes and DNA from the rows behind it. The table for this sample lists 150,000 to 200,000 distinct CDR3 sequences; 32% of them were counted only once. 20% to 25% of the sample is taken by the ten largest. The sample taken for sequencing was glioma tissue, nonneoplastic brain tissue, or PBMCs (not recorded which). Every receptor here comes from a human donor with low-grade glioma or glioblastoma, undergoing nonglioma brain surgery, or in good health (not recorded which).

This clonotype was picked up a small number of times. V and J are TRBV4-1 and TRBJ2-3; D might be TRBD2 (5 bases). The CDR3 extends over 15 amino acids. Per germline, CDR1 MGHRA and CDR2 YSYEKL. V was clipped by 1 base and J by 2 bases, with 10 bases between them. Written as DNA, the CDR3 is TGCGCCAGCAGCCAAGGGGTGAGGGACACAGATACGCAGTATTTT. The encoded protein is CASSQGVRDTDTQYF.

This clonotype has a handful of counts. This rearrangement joins TRBV9 to TRBJ2-1, with 7 nucleotides matching TRBD2. In germline, CDR1 is SGDLS, CDR2 YYNGEE. This CDR3 is built from 13 residues. With V trimmed by 1 base and J by 7 bases, 2 bases remained unmatched. This CDR3 is CASSVRTRNEQFF. The CDR3 bases are TGTGCCAGCAGCGTAAGGACTAGAAATGAGCAGTTCTTC.

Ten or more counts support this clonotype. The chain joins TRBV4-1 to TRBJ2-1; D not certain. The CDR3 extends over 15 amino acids. Trimming removed 4 bases from V and 3 bases from J, with 13 bases in between. Per the germline V gene, CDR1 is MGHRA and CDR2 is YSYEKL. CDR3 nucleotides: TGCGCCAGCAGCCGCTGGGAACAGATCTACAATGAGCAGTTCTTC. It is translated as CASSRWEQIYNEQFF.

V gene TRBV9 combines with J gene TRBJ1-2; D not certain. Trimming pared 0 bases from V and 6 bases from J, leaving 9 bases between. The CDR3 has 13 amino acids. Germline V gene data show CDR1 as SGDLS and CDR2 as YYNGEE. CDR3 bases: TGTGCCAGCAGCGTAGCTGGGCAGAATGGCTACACCTTC. As protein: CASSVAGQNGYTF.

At least ten counts were recorded for this clonotype. The rearrangement joins TRBV20-1 to TRBJ2-7; 8 positions match TRBD2. This CDR3 has 16 residues. V was clipped by 1 base and J by 3 bases; unmatched bases: 11. CDR1 is DFQATT and CDR2 is SNEGSKA in the germline V gene (reference sequence). Here the CDR3 reads CSARVSAGTRVYEQYF. CDR3 DNA: TGCAGTGCTAGAGTCTCTGCGGGGACTAGGGTCTACGAGCAGTACTTC.

This clonotype was recorded many times. The chain carries TRBV15 and TRBJ2-4; 14 bases are a match to TRBD2. The CDR3 runs 16 residues. Trimming at V came to 5 bases and at J to 3 bases, leaving 3 bases not matched to a gene. Germline V gene data show CDR1 as LNHNV and CDR2 as YYDKDF (reference sequence). CDR3 DNA sequence: TGTGCCACCAGCCGGGGACTAGCGGGAGTCAAAAACATTCAGTACTTC. Translation gives CATSRGLAGVKNIQYF.

This chain uses TRBV11-2 with TRBJ2-5, with D tentatively TRBD2 (7 bases). Germline V gene sequence: CDR1 SGHAT, CDR2 FQNNGV. The CDR3 is 15 residues long. Between the trimmed V and J ends, which lost 5 bases and 4 bases, there was a span of 17 bases. CDR3 nucleotide sequence: TGTGCCAGCAGCCCTCGGCGGGGGCGGGCAGAGACCCAGTACTTC. It translates to CASSPRRGRAETQYF.

A remark on this clonotype: Mismatch with germline at one junction end may stem from a read error. The V and J genes are TRBV20-1 and TRBJ1-5, with D uncertain. Germline lookup yields CDR1 DFQATT and CDR2 SNEGSKA (reference sequence). The CDR3 length is 13 residues. CDR3 sequence reads: CSDLYYSNQPQHF. CDR3 sequence (DNA): TGCAGTGATCTGTACTATAGCAATCAGCCCCAACATTTT.

This clonotype has at least ten counts. The rearrangement joins TRBV19 to TRBJ2-1; D gene unclear. Trimming pared 6 bases from V and 7 bases from J, leaving 16 bases between. CDR1 is LNHDA and CDR2 is SQIVND in the germline V gene (reference sequence). The CDR3 covers 14 residues. CDR3 region: CASRTDTVRNEQFF. The CDR3 bases are TGTGCCAGTAGGACCGATACGGTGAGGAATGAGCAGTTCTTC.

This clonotype was observed a handful of times. The rearrangement links TRBV10-3 to TRBJ2-5; unclear D gene. Deletions cut 0 bases from V and 13 bases from J, with 21 bases between. This CDR3 spans 15 amino acids. The germline CDR1 and CDR2 sequences are ENHRY and SYGVKD. This CDR3 reads CAISESVASSGPPYF. The CDR3 DNA is TGTGCCATCAGTGAGTCGGTAGCATCCTCCGGTCCCCCGTACTTC.